The sequence of this TCR beta chain was determined in a study of cytomegalovirus exposure and HLA in healthy donors. Findings of the study overall: What a later analysis showed was that several of the most significant clusters appeared linked to common viral pathogens. Some public TCRs appeared in many individuals, while most sequences were rare.

PCR involved 60 Vbeta and 13 Jbeta primers. Using immunoSEQ multiplex PCR, the repertoire was profiled, and TCRdb retains in-frame clones only, with some absent. Of roughly 200,000 clones in the sample, 79% were seen once. Worth noting for this clone: Its antigen is currently unknown.

CDR1 is SGHDT and CDR2 is YYEEEE in the germline V gene. The CDR3 totals 14 residues. Sequenced sample: PBMCs. The V call is TRBV5-6, the J call TRBJ2-5; D gene uncertain. The DNA end lines up better with TRBJ2-7; the J call may be wrong. This TCR was sampled from a girl between 10 and 17 years old in good health and CMV-seropositive. The CDR3 protein is CASSLSFDFYEQYF. The CDR3 nucleotides are TGTGCCAGCAGCTTGAGCTTTGACTTCTACGAGCAGTACTTC.